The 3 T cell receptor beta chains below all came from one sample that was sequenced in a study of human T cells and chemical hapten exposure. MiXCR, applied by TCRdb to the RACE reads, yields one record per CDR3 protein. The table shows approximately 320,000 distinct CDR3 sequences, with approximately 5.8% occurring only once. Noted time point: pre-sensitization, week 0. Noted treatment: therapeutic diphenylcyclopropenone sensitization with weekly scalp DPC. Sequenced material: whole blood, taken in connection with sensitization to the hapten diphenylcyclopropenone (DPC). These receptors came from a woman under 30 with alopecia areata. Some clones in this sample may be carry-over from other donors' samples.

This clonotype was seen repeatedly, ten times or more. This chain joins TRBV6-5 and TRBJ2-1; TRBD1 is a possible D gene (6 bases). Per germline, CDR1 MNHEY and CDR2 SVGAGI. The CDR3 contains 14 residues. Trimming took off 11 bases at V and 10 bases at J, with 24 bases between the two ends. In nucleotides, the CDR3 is TGTGCCTCCTCAAATACCAGGGGTCGTGACGAGCAGTTCTTC. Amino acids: CASSNTRGRDEQFF.

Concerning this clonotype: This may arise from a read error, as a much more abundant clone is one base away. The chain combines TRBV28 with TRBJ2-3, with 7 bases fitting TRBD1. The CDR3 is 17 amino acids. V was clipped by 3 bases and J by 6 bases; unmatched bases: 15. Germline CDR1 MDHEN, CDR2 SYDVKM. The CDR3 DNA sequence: TGTGCCAGCAGTTTCTTAGGCCAGAGAGGGGGCATTGATACGCAGTATTTT. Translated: CASSFLGQRGGIDTQYF.

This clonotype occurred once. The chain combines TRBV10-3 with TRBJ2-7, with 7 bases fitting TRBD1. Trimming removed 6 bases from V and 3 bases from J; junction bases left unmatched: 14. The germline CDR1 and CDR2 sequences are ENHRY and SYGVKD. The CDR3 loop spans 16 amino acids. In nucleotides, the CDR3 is TGTGCCATCAGCGCGGATGACCGGGACAGTTACTACGAGCAGTACTTC. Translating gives CAISADDRDSYYEQYF.